Following are 2 T cell receptor beta chains from one sample sequenced in a study of beta chain features in type 1 diabetes. Sequencing targeted expressed TCRB transcripts, as all isolated RNA had been reverse transcribed. Sequenced by immunoSEQ multiplex PCR; TCRdb stores in-frame clones only, minus some. The sample contains hundreds of thousands of clones, approximately 15% of which appear only once. Specimen: naive CD4+ T cells from blood. These receptors all stem from a young man in good health.

In its sample, this clone was seen a few times. Other nucleotide sequences in the sample specify the same CDR3. This chain links TRBV9 with TRBJ2-3; 7 positions match TRBD2. V lost 4 bases to trimming and J lost 0 bases; unmatched junction nucleotides: 5. Germline assignment: CDR1 SGDLS and CDR2 YYNGEE. The CDR3 spans 15 residues. CDR3 sequence (DNA): TGTGCCAGCAGCCAGGGAGGGCGTAGCACAGATACGCAGTATTTT. Protein product: CASSQGGRSTDTQYF.

This clone was seen only a few times. The chain employs TRBV14 and TRBJ1-2; no clear D. V lost 0 bases and J lost 4, with 6 bases in between. The CDR3 extends over 13 amino acids. Per the germline V gene, CDR1 is SGHDN and CDR2 is FVKESK. The CDR3 is CASSQDPGYGYTF. DNA for the CDR3: TGTGCCAGCAGCCAAGATCCAGGCTATGGCTACACCTTC.